Given below is one TCR beta chain in context. Its recognized antigen is unknown. No qualities accompany the bases; no much larger clone lies one base away. CDR3 length: 13 amino acids, cysteine to phenylalanine. Just CDR3 DNA is preserved here, 39 bases in frame from base 1. V and J are truncated by 5 bases and 4 bases respectively, leaving an intervening sequence of 11 bases. CDR1 LNHNV and CDR2 YYDKDF are derived from the germline V gene (reference sequence). The sample originates from a study of blood T cell repertoires in COVID-19 (dated by TCRdb to between 2020 and 2021). The study in broad terms: The collaborator samples originated in the United States, Italy and Spain and spanned the acute and convalescent phases of COVID-19. The material from the prospective study consisted of cDNA or gDNA derived from T cells, B-cell-depleted T cells, or PBMCs. Deeply sampled blood TCRbeta repertoires from subjects exposed to, actively infected with, or recovered from COVID-19 were included in the dataset. The repertoires were released in a freely available public database meant as a resource for research on the immune response to SARS-CoV-2. Samples came from the ongoing ImmuneRACE study (first 160 participants) plus 1,254 subjects from 6 global collaborators. The sample metadata nearly always contained a de-identified subject ID, COVID-19 status, age in years and sex. HLA class I and class II types, where available, came from metadata supplied by the sample provider rather than from assay-based typing.

General study outcomes and caveats: The amount of clinical and demographic metadata varied by source and participant and was provided uncurated.

One collaborating source in Seattle enrolled patients during active infection and followed them longitudinally through the course of disease. Whole blood was collected in K2EDTA tubes by collaborating institutions according to the institutions' own protocols. Collaborator samples were shipped for TCRbeta analysis as frozen whole blood, isolated PBMCs, or DNA extracted from either sample type. TCRbeta CDR3 regions were amplified from genomic DNA by means of the immunoSEQ Assay, a bias-controlled multiplex PCR. The study's processing was this. Within the assay, amplification of reference gene primers was used to estimate how many nucleated cells each sample contained. To quantify the absolute abundance of each unique TCRbeta CDR3 rearrangement, sequence reads were collapsed and filtered. For each sample, productive Simpson clonality was calculated by taking the square root of Simpson's diversity index across productive rearrangements. TCRdb stores this immuneACCESS table with in-frame sequences only. Part of the clones is absent; in the studies checked, under half of the shortfall reflects unresolved V genes, and no reason is known for the rest. That table supplies the V and J calls and clone size; D and trimming were determined from the DNA. Counted in this sample were more than 150,000 clones; roughly 76% of them appeared once. Jointly, the top ten make up roughly 12% of the sample.

The TCR comes from an elderly woman with COVID-19, enrolled during active disease. The sequencing sample was made of peripheral blood. Recombination connected TRBV15 to TRBJ1-2, with the D gene uncertain. At the DNA level, the sequence is TGTGCCACCAGCGTCAGGTCCTCCTATGGCTACACCTTC. Translated, this gives CATSVRSSYGYTF.